The TCR beta chain under discussion was sequenced for a study of T cell clones after liver transplantation. Study summary: Post-transplant blood was tracked for graft-donor-reactive T cell clones identified in a pre-transplant mixed lymphocyte reaction.

Using immunoSEQ multiplex PCR, the repertoire was profiled, and TCRdb retains in-frame clones only, with some absent. The data hold over 1,000 clones, with approximately 40% observed a single time. This clone ranks as large. Its antigen is not known. Proliferating CFSE-low MLR cells were sequenced to define alloreactive TCRbeta sequences. Findings of the study overall: Graft donor-reactive T cells possibly entered the graft instead of undergoing deletion. Post-transplant time points were not standardized, so conclusions are preliminary.

The CDR3 is 13 amino acids. Looked up from germline, CDR1 is SEHNR and CDR2 is FQNEAQ (reference sequence). V lost 0 bases to trimming and J lost 4 bases, with 6 bases between them. Sequenced material: CD4+ T cells from cultured PBMCs. This TCR derives from a human patient who received a liver transplant. Some T cells may arise from the graft donor. The V and J genes are TRBV7-9 and TRBJ1-2, with a weak D call TRBD1 (5 bases). The CDR3 DNA is TGTGCCAGCAGCTTAGCCCAGGGCTATGGCTACACCTTC. Translating gives CASSLAQGYGYTF.